The clone carrying this T cell receptor beta chain has a handful of counts. Its antigen remains unidentified. This specimen belongs to a study of shared clonotypes between healthy human individuals. Study results and caveats: Naive subsets typically showed greater estimated richness than memory subsets.

This table comes from immunoSEQ multiplex PCR, and its TCRdb copy is limited to in-frame clones, with some not included. The sample includes more than 1 million clones, 70% to 80% of them seen just once. The V gene end was trimmed by 2 bases and the J gene end by 6 bases; junction bases not matched to a gene: 4. From germline, CDR1 is SGHDN and CDR2 FVKESK. There are 15 residues in the CDR3. Within Nashville, Tennessee resided all donors, each a Caucasian adult. The sequence derives from a man between 18 and 35 years old in good health. Some clones in this sample may be carry-over from other donors' samples. The specimen sequenced was memory CD4+ T cells from PBMCs. Subset reported: CD45RA-negative fraction. The chain has TRBV14 and TRBJ2-2; 9 positions agree with TRBD2. The CDR3 protein is CASSQRGRASGELFF. Written as DNA, the CDR3 is TGTGCCAGCAGCCAACGCGGGAGGGCCTCCGGGGAGCTGTTTTTT.